This T cell receptor (beta chain) was obtained from a study of post-analysis software for immune sequencing data (dated by TCRdb to between 2014 and 2016). Some background on the complete study: Disease courses on record covered relapsing-remitting, secondary progressive and progressive-relapsing multiple sclerosis, though some patients had no subtype annotation. Patient repertoires were compared against 11 to 12 previously published healthy control repertoires from donors aged roughly 6 to 28 years. A subset of samples was prepared in parallel using single-end sample barcoding, then pooled and co-amplified after Illumina adapter ligation. What the research found in general, with its limitations: Compared with controls, multiple sclerosis patients had significantly lower normalized Chao1 diversity, a finding suggesting substantial peripheral T-cell clonal expansion. Significantly higher frequencies in patients than in controls were found for five or six TRBV segments, including TRBV5-6, TRBV5-1 and TRBV20-1. Direct clustering with F measure revealed strong co-clustering of samples prepared in the same batch, which led to a batch-effect correction. The control group was slightly older than the multiple sclerosis patient group.

In the case of this clonotype: What this receptor recognizes is not known. One junction end does not reproduce the germline sequence, and a read error may be involved.

The CDR3 spans 11 residues, from the cysteine through the phenylalanine. Of the read, only the CDR3 DNA is kept; its 33 bases are in frame from base 1. CDR1 and CDR2, looked up from the germline V gene, are SQVTM and ANQGSEA. Library preparation was by PCR. The instrument was an Illumina HiSeq 2500. To reduce PCR and sequencing biases, unique molecular identifiers were incorporated into the TCR beta cDNA libraries. Every 1 to 10 million input T cells yielded approximately 500,000 cDNA molecules, meaning each molecule approximated one T cell. The patient libraries were prepared and sequenced with the same protocol used for the earlier healthy control dataset. Within a given batch, samples were prepared together, multiplexed and sequenced on the same HiSeq lane. On the authors' methods: MIGEC handled the raw barcoded reads, throwing out single-read molecular identifier groups before consensus assembly and CDR3 extraction. Clonotype tables were post-analysed with VDJtools, and diversity was normalized by down-sampling all datasets to the smallest sample size. To correct batch-related cross-sample contamination, repertoire overlap clustering matched CDR3 amino acid sequences but not nucleotide sequences. TCRdb reworked the public reads: Q25 trimming with fastp, MiXCR clone assembly, productive beta chains retained. Identical CDR3 proteins give one entry, which carries the most common genes and DNA. The V and J calls and clone size come from TCRdb's table, not from the authors' own analysis. For this sample the table gives around 770,000 distinct CDR3 sequences, of which roughly 46% were detected only once. The ten largest clones represent 4% to 5% of the sample.

To demonstrate the VDJtools post-analysis software, TCR beta repertoires were profiled from the peripheral blood of about 13 young patients with multiple sclerosis. Multiple sclerosis patients were children and adolescents aged about 6 to 17 years. The V gene is TRBV29-1 and the J gene is TRBJ1-1, with 8 bases matching TRBD1. Sequencing was performed on blood. The TCR comes from a girl aged 5-17 years with multiple sclerosis. Here is the DNA: TGTACAGGGGGTATTGACACTGAAGCTTTCTTT. The encoded protein is CTGGIDTEAFF.